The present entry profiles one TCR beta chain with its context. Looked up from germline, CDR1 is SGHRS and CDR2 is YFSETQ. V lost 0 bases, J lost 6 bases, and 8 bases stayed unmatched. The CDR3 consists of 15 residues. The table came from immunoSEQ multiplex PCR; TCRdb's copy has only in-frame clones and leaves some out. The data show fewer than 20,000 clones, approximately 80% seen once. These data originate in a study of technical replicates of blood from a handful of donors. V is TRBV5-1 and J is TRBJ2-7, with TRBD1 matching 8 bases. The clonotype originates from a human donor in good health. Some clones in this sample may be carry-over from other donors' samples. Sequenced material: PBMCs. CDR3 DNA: TGCGCCAGCAGCTTGGGAGGACAGGGTGCAGCCGAGCAGTACTTC. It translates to CASSLGGQGAAEQYF. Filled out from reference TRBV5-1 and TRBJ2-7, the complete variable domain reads KAGVTQTPRYLIKTRGQQVTLSCSPISGHRSVSWYQQTPGQGLQFLFEYFSETQRNKGNFPGRFSGRQFSNSRSEMNVSTLELGDSALYLCASSLGGQGAAEQYFGPGTRLTVT.